Below, one TCR beta chain is given with its context. The antigen remains unidentified. The sample is drawn from a study of T cells in Graves' hyperthyroidism and ophthalmopathy. For the study at large: Peripheral blood specimens were obtained at initial diagnosis, prior to any treatment.

Fresh peripheral blood, about 10 ml of it, supplied the PBMCs. Amplification yielded TCR beta CDR3 regions, with RNA transcripts as the source. The TCR CDR3 first-round RT-PCR relied on the HTBI primer set. TCRdb used MiXCR to reprocess the multiplex PCR reads, holding one entry per CDR3 protein. The sample records around 600,000 distinct CDR3 sequences, approximately 15% being singletons. General study points: With a median lead of around 6.7 months before onset, the model predicted ophthalmopathy. Ophthalmopathy could be told apart from stable hyperthyroidism with a 13 V-J model.

Trimming took off 3 bases at V and 2 bases at J, with 7 bases between the two ends. The germline gives CDR1 SGHDN, CDR2 FVKESK. CDR3 length: 13 residues. This clonotype originated in a young woman with Graves' hyperthyroidism. The chain carries TRBV14 and TRBJ1-2; no clear D. The specimen sequenced was blood. The CDR3 DNA sequence: TGTGCCAGCAGCCACCTGCGGAACTATGGCTACACCTTC. Its translation: CASSHLRNYGYTF.